A single sample gave rise to the 25 T cell receptor beta chains below, sequenced in a study of control samples from healthy donors and cancer patients. The assay was immunoSEQ multiplex PCR, and TCRdb's table has in-frame clones only and misses some. The sample has tens of thousands of clones, around 86% seen once. The specimen sequenced was PBMCs. These receptors all stem from a woman between 45 and 60 years old with colorectal cancer.

This clone was found a few times. The chain joins TRBV19 to TRBJ1-2; 7 nucleotides align to TRBD1. Trimming at V came to 3 bases and at J to 2 bases, leaving 3 bases not matched to a gene. The CDR3 is made up of 14 amino acids. Germline V gives CDR1 LNHDA, CDR2 SQIVND (reference sequence). As DNA, the CDR3 is TGTGCCAGTAGTATCGGGACAGCGAACTATGGCTACACCTTC. Protein: CASSIGTANYGYTF.

Written as DNA, the CDR3 is TGTGCCAGCAGTTACTCCGGGACAGGGAAAAACATTCAGTACTTC. This gives the protein CASSYSGTGKNIQYF. The J gene is TRBJ2-4, the V gene TRBV6-2 or TRBV6-3, with 9 bases identical to TRBD1. Trimming removed 0 bases from V and 4 bases from J; junction bases left unmatched: 1. Germline V gives CDR1 MNHEY, CDR2 SVGEGT. This CDR3 comprises 15 residues.

This clone turned up a few times. The chain joins TRBV2 to TRBJ1-5; no firm D call. V was clipped by 6 bases and J by 1 base, with 10 bases between them. CDR3 length equals 14 residues. Germline V gene lookup returns CDR1 SNHLY and CDR2 FYNNEI. CDR3 nucleotide sequence: TGTGCCAGCAGAGAGGACCGAAGCAATCAGCCCCAGCATTTT. Translating it yields CASREDRSNQPQHF.

The rearrangement joins TRBV2 to TRBJ1-2; the D is unclear. The ends were cut back, 8 bases at V and 7 bases at J, with 8 bases in the middle. The CDR3 loop spans 10 amino acids. Germline V gene data show CDR1 as SNHLY and CDR2 as FYNNEI. CDR3 residues: CASVIGGYTF. CDR3 DNA sequence: TGTGCCAGCGTGATCGGTGGCTACACCTTC.

The chain employs TRBV21-1 and TRBJ2-7; the table's D gene call, TRBD1, was not cross checked with the DNA. TRBV21-1 counts as a pseudogene. This CDR3 has 15 amino acids. CDR3 sequence reads: CASSLTGSVTYEQYV. The CDR3 DNA reads TGTGCCAGCAGCCTGACAGGCTCCGTAACCTACGAGCAGTACGTC.

CDR3 amino acids: CASSLDQGAIGNTIYF. The CDR3 DNA is TGTGCCAGCAGCTTAGATCAGGGGGCGATAGGAAACACCATATATTTT. The gene calls are TRBV7-8 and TRBJ1-3; 8 nucleotides agree with TRBD1. The CDR3 runs 16 residues. V shed 1 base and J 4 bases; nucleotides not matched to a gene: 6. The V gene's germline CDR1 is SGHVS and CDR2 FQNEAQ.

The chain has TRBV4-3 and TRBJ2-3, with 9 bases fitting TRBD2. Trimming removed 1 base from V and 9 bases from J; junction bases left unmatched: 8. CDR3 length: 15 amino acids. The V gene's germline CDR1 is LGHNA and CDR2 YSLEER. The CDR3 DNA reads as TGCGCCAGCAGCCAAGGTTCAGCGGGAGGCAGCACGCAGTATTTT. Translated: CASSQGSAGGSTQYF.

The count of this clone is one. The chain links TRBV19 to TRBJ1-4; maybe TRBD1 (6 bases). In germline, CDR1 is LNHDA, CDR2 SQIVND (reference sequence). Trimming removed 3 bases from V and 8 bases from J, with 16 bases in between. The CDR3 has 15 residues. The CDR3 reads CASSISAGVSEKLFF. CDR3 DNA: TGTGCCAGTAGTATCAGCGCAGGGGTGAGCGAAAAACTGTTTTTT.

The V call is TRBV7-9, the J call TRBJ1-4, with 8 bases aligning to TRBD1. CDR1 and CDR2 (germline): SEHNR, FQNEAQ (reference sequence). The CDR3 contains 15 residues. Losses at the gene ends were 3 bases for V and 5 bases for J; bases not matched to a gene: 5. CDR3 DNA: TGTGCCAGCAGCTTTGGGACAGGTACAAATGAAAAACTGTTTTTT. This sequence encodes CASSFGTGTNEKLFF.

The CDR3 is CASSLAPAGALVSYEQYV. The CDR3 DNA sequence: TGCGCCAGCAGCTTGGCCCCAGCGGGGGCCCTCGTCTCCTACGAGCAGTACGTC. J is TRBJ2-7 and V is TRBV5-1; 8 bases agree with TRBD2. J lost 0 bases, V lost 0 bases, and 11 bases had no gene match. The CDR3 covers 18 residues. Germline V lookup: CDR1 SGHRS, CDR2 YFSETQ.

This sequence joins TRBV12-3 or TRBV12-4 and TRBJ1-3; D is ambiguous. This CDR3 is built from 11 residues. V was shortened by 0 bases and J by 7 bases, with 1 base between the two germline ends. The CDR3 here is CASSLANTIYF. The CDR3 DNA is TGTGCCAGCAGTTTAGCGAACACCATATATTTT.

This CDR3 reads CASSFYGELFF. DNA for the CDR3: TGTGCCAGCAGTTTCTACGGGGAGCTGTTTTTT. V is TRBV6-2 or TRBV6-3 and J is TRBJ2-2, with unresolved D. The V gene's germline CDR1 is MNHEY and CDR2 SVGEGT. V lost 4 bases, J lost 7 bases, and 4 bases lay in between. The CDR3 is 11 residues long.

CDR3 sequence (DNA): TGCGCCAGCAGCTTGACAGGGTCTGGCTCTGGAAACACCATATATTTT. Translating it yields CASSLTGSGSGNTIYF. This chain links TRBV5-1 with TRBJ1-3, with D tentatively TRBD1 (6 bases). The CDR3 extends over 16 amino acids. CDR1 and CDR2 (germline): SGHRS, YFSETQ. Trimming pared 1 base from V and 0 bases from J, leaving 11 bases between.

The chain has TRBV6-5 and TRBJ1-2; 8 positions agree with TRBD1. CDR1 and CDR2 (germline): MNHEY, SVGAGI. The CDR3 has 15 residues. The junction had 9 bases not matched to a gene; V was cut back by 4 bases and J by 5 bases. The CDR3 is CASSFHRGGEYGYTF. The CDR3, as DNA: TGTGCCAGCAGTTTCCACAGGGGGGGGGAATATGGCTACACCTTC.

The rearrangement joins TRBV6-1 to TRBJ1-2; 11 bases align to TRBD1. The V segment lost 3 bases and the J segment 5 bases; nucleotides outside the gene matches: 5. The CDR3 is made up of 15 amino acids. CDR1 and CDR2 from the germline V gene are MNHNS and SASEGT. The chain's CDR3 is CASSDRDRGFYGYTF. The CDR3 DNA follows: TGTGCCAGCAGTGACCGGGACAGGGGGTTTTATGGCTACACCTTC.

The chain couples TRBV9 to TRBJ1-6; TRBD1 matches 7 bases. This CDR3 is 16 amino acids long. Germline V gene lookup returns CDR1 SGDLS and CDR2 YYNGEE. J gave up 5 bases and V 4 bases, and 9 bases lay outside the gene matches. The CDR3 DNA is TGTGCCAGCAGCAGTCGACAGGGCTACGATAATTCACCCCTCCACTTT. Its translation: CASSSRQGYDNSPLHF.

The chain has TRBV6-2 or TRBV6-3 and TRBJ1-2, with a possible D match to TRBD1 (5 bases). Trimming stripped 6 bases from V and 3 bases from J, with 14 bases between. CDR3 length equals 14 residues. The germline gives CDR1 MNHEY, CDR2 SVGEGT. CDR3 nucleotide sequence: TGTGCCAGCAGCCACCAGCAGGGCTACTATGGCTACACCTTC. Protein sequence: CASSHQQGYYGYTF.

Details on this clone: Additional DNA sequences in this sample encode the identical CDR3. The chain employs TRBV3-1 (or the pseudogene TRBV3-2) and TRBJ2-3, with 9 positions matching TRBD2. CDR1 is LGHDT, CDR2 YNNKEL, per germline (reference sequence). V shed 0 bases and J 6 bases; nucleotides not matched to a gene: 13. CDR3 length: 18 residues. CDR3 residues: CASSQEFASGTQADTQYF. The CDR3, as DNA: TGTGCCAGCAGCCAAGAATTCGCTAGCGGGACCCAGGCGGATACGCAGTATTTT.

V usage is TRBV3-1 (or the pseudogene TRBV3-2) and J usage is TRBJ2-3; D is uncertain. This CDR3 comprises 13 residues. Germline V gene lookup returns CDR1 LGHDT and CDR2 YNNKEL (reference sequence). The V and J ends lost 1 base and 5 bases respectively, with 7 bases between them. CDR3 amino acids: CASSQGVRDTQYF. The CDR3 DNA follows: TGTGCCAGCAGCCAAGGGGTGAGAGATACGCAGTATTTT.

The rearrangement uses TRBV4-1 and TRBJ1-1; 7 bases align to TRBD1. This CDR3 contains 16 residues. Germline V gives CDR1 MGHRA, CDR2 YSYEKL. V lost 2 bases, J lost 4 bases, and 10 bases stayed unmatched. CDR3 region: CASSQTPGTVGTEAFF. The CDR3 nucleotides read TGCGCCAGCAGCCAAACGCCAGGGACAGTGGGCACTGAAGCTTTCTTT.

The chain recombines TRBV5-6 with TRBJ2-3; 7 bases match TRBD2. The germline V gene has CDR1 SGHDT and CDR2 YYEEEE. Trimming cost V 4 bases and J 8 bases; bases outside gene matches: 7. The CDR3 is 13 amino acids. The CDR3 coding sequence is TGTGCCAGCAGCCCTCCGGGGGGAGGTACGCAGTATTTT. Amino acid sequence: CASSPPGGGTQYF. Full variable domain (outside the CDR3, taken from reference TRBV5-6 and TRBJ2-3): DAGVTQSPTHLIKTRGQQVTLRCSPKSGHDTVSWYQQALGQGPQFIFQYYEEEERQRGNFPDRFSGHQFPNYSSELNVNALLLGDSALYLCASSPPGGGTQYFGPGTRLTVL.

A few counts support this clone. V and J are TRBV5-4 and TRBJ1-6, with TRBD1 identical over 7 bases. J gave up 7 bases and V 0 bases, and 4 bases lay outside the gene matches. Germline CDR1 and CDR2: SGHNT and YYREEE (reference sequence). The CDR3 is 15 amino acids. CDR3 sequence (DNA): TGTGCCAGCAGCTTGGGGCAGGGGGGGAATTCACCCCTCCACTTT. Translation gives CASSLGQGGNSPLHF.

The count of this clone is one. The chain combines TRBV20-1 with TRBJ2-3; 8 bases are shared with TRBD2. Germline-derived CDR1 and CDR2 are DFQATT and SNEGSKA (reference sequence). J gave up 5 bases and V 3 bases, and 7 bases lay outside the gene matches. This CDR3 region has 14 residues. The CDR3 spells CSASPSGGGDTQYF. The CDR3 DNA reads TGCAGTGCTAGTCCCAGCGGGGGCGGAGATACGCAGTATTTT.

The rearrangement joins TRBV3-1 (or the pseudogene TRBV3-2) to TRBJ2-3; D uncertain. The CDR3 runs 15 residues. Per the germline V gene, CDR1 is LGHDT and CDR2 is YNNKEL (reference sequence). Trimming took off 2 bases at V and 4 bases at J, with 13 bases between the two ends. CDR3 sequence: CASSQPDRGPDTQYF. The CDR3 coding sequence is TGTGCCAGCAGCCAACCGGATCGTGGGCCAGATACGCAGTATTTT.

V gene TRBV9 combines with J gene TRBJ2-6; D gene unclear. Germline CDR1 and CDR2: SGDLS and YYNGEE. The ends were cut back, 4 bases at V and 4 bases at J, with 21 bases in the middle. CDR3 length: 18 residues. CDR3 residues: CASSPFTGDIGGANVLTF. In nucleotides, the CDR3 is TGTGCCAGCAGCCCCTTTACCGGAGACATCGGGGGGGCCAACGTCCTGACTTTC.